This TCR beta chain was sequenced during a study of blood T cell repertoires in COVID-19. Profiling relied on immunoSEQ multiplex PCR, and the TCRdb table lists in-frame clones only, not all of them. The sample lists about 190,000 clones, less than 90% occurring once. Trimming removed 6 bases from V and 1 base from J, with 9 bases in between. CDR1 ENHRY and CDR2 SYGVKD come from the germline V gene. The CDR3 contains 14 residues. This TCR was sampled from a human donor in a cohort sampled during active COVID-19. The sequencing input was peripheral blood. V usage is TRBV10-3 and J usage is TRBJ2-2; D is unclear. CDR3 region: CAIRGTMNTGELFF. Here the CDR3 DNA reads TGTGCCATCAGGGGCACGATGAACACCGGGGAGCTGTTTTTT.